Presented here are 13 T cell receptor beta chains from one specimen sequenced in a study of early T cells in non-severe SARS-CoV-2 infection. Each CDR3 protein is one row after TCRdb ran MiXCR on the 5' RACE reads. The sample has approximately 69,000 distinct CDR3 sequences; roughly 12% are singletons. The sample consisted of whole blood, taken at baseline. The source is an adult who was a healthcare worker with PCR-confirmed SARS-CoV-2 infection or an uninfected control (not recorded which).

The chain uses TRBV12-3 or TRBV12-4 and TRBJ2-7, with a weak D call TRBD2 (6 bases). The germline V and J ends were trimmed by 5 bases and 7 bases, with 21 bases remaining between them. The CDR3 totals 15 residues. The CDR3 sequence: CASSPRGLPTGEQYF. DNA of the CDR3: TGTGCCAGCAGTCCAAGAGGACTACCGACTGGGGAGCAGTACTTC.

This clonotype was seen only a few times. As DNA, the CDR3 is TGTGCCAAGGAACAGGGTCTCGCTGAAGCTTTCTTT. As protein: CAKEQGLAEAFF. The genes are TRBV24-1 and TRBJ1-1, with a tentative D call TRBD1 (6 bases). The germline CDR1 and CDR2 sequences are KGHDR and SFDVKD. Trimming took 11 bases from V and 6 from J, leaving 15 bases between them. This CDR3 is built from 12 residues.

This clonotype was recorded at least ten times. The chain couples TRBV11-2 to TRBJ1-1; a possible D gene is TRBD1 (5 bases). The CDR3 extends over 16 amino acids. Germline values: CDR1 SGHAT, CDR2 FQNNGV. Trimming shortened V by 1 base and J by 1 base, and 13 bases separated the two germline ends. The CDR3 sequence is CASSLGGGFGNTEAFF. In nucleotides, the CDR3 is TGTGCCAGCAGCTTAGGGGGCGGCTTCGGGAACACTGAAGCTTTCTTT.

V usage is TRBV9 and J usage is TRBJ2-1, with D unclear. Trimming removed 0 bases at V and 4 bases at J, with 8 bases between. The CDR3 extends over 14 amino acids. Germline V gene data show CDR1 as SGDLS and CDR2 as YYNGEE. CDR3 DNA sequence: TGTGCCAGCAGCGTAGAGCCAGAATACAATGAGCAGTTCTTC. Its translation: CASSVEPEYNEQFF.

In this sample, this clonotype turned up many times. This sequence joins TRBV5-1 and TRBJ1-2, with D possibly matching TRBD1 (5 bases). The CDR3 is 15 residues long. Per the germline V gene, CDR1 is SGHRS and CDR2 is YFSETQ. V shed 4 bases and J shed 4 bases, with 17 bases lying between them. The CDR3 nucleotides are TGCGCCAGCAGCCCCGGGCCCAGGGAAACCTATGGCTACACCTTC. It specifies CASSPGPRETYGYTF.

There are many counts of this clonotype. The chain is built from TRBV7-2 and TRBJ2-3; 12 bases are shared with TRBD2. J gave up 2 bases and V 5 bases, and 5 bases lay outside the gene matches. This CDR3 comprises 16 residues. Per the germline V gene, CDR1 is SGHTA and CDR2 is FQGNSA. The CDR3 DNA sequence: TGTGCCAGCAGCCACCTAGCGGGGGGGTACACAGATACGCAGTATTTT. It yields the protein CASSHLAGGYTDTQYF. Variable domain in full (rest from reference TRBV7-2 and TRBJ2-3): GAGVSQSPSNKVTEKGKDVELRCDPISGHTALYWYRQSLGQGLEFLIYFQGNSAPDKSGLPSDRFSAERTGGSVSTLTIQRTQQEDSAVYLCASSHLAGGYTDTQYFGPGTRLTVL.

About this clonotype itself: One junction end does not reproduce the germline sequence, and a read error may be involved. The rearrangement uses TRBV2 and TRBJ1-1, with D possibly TRBD1 on 5 matching bases. This CDR3 region has 14 residues. Germline V lookup: CDR1 SNHLY, CDR2 FYNNEI. CDR3 amino acids: CASTGQWVNTEAFF. For the CDR3, the DNA is TGTGCCAGCACAGGGCAATGGGTGAACACTGAAGCCTTCTTT.

Only a few counts were recorded for this clonotype. V and J are TRBV11-2 and TRBJ2-5, with D possibly matching TRBD2 (5 bases). This CDR3 is 15 amino acids long. Germline loops: CDR1 SGHAT, CDR2 FQNNGV. V was shortened by 0 bases and J by 3 bases, with 11 bases between the two germline ends. The DNA for the CDR3 is TGTGCCAGCAGCTTAGATCCGTCGCGGGAAGAGACCCAGTACTTC. Its protein product is CASSLDPSREETQYF.

This clonotype was seen a handful of times. The chain combines TRBV28 with TRBJ2-3, with TRBD1 as a possible D gene (5 bases). The CDR3 is made up of 19 amino acids. V shed 2 bases and J shed 3 bases, with 24 bases lying between them. Germline V gene lookup returns CDR1 MDHEN and CDR2 SYDVKM. The CDR3, as DNA: TGTGCCAGCAGTTTAAGTTTTGGGGCTAGTTTTTTGGGGACAGATACGCAGTATTTT. Its protein product is CASSLSFGASFLGTDTQYF.

The chain is built from TRBV6-6 and TRBJ2-2; either TRBD1 or TRBD2 may supply D (6 bases each). In germline, CDR1 is MNHNY, CDR2 SVGAGI (reference sequence). V gave up 6 bases and J gave up 4 bases, with 15 bases separating them. The CDR3 contains 15 residues. CDR3 DNA sequence: TGTGCCAGCAGCCCTGACGGGGGCCTCACCGGGGAGCTGTTTTTT. As protein: CASSPDGGLTGELFF.

V gene TRBV6-2 or TRBV6-3 combines with J gene TRBJ2-3; D not resolved. Per germline, CDR1 MNHEY and CDR2 SVGEGT. V dropped 4 bases and J dropped 7 bases, with 9 bases sitting between them. This CDR3 has 12 residues. CDR3 nucleotides: TGTGCCAGCAGTTTGTATGATCATACGCAGTATTTT. Translated: CASSLYDHTQYF.

In its sample, this clonotype was seen many times. The CDR3 loop reads CAISERQGRSNTGELFF. The CDR3 DNA reads as TGTGCCATCAGTGAGAGACAGGGACGATCAAACACCGGGGAGCTGTTTTTT. This chain joins TRBV10-3 and TRBJ2-2; TRBD1 matches 7 bases. The CDR3 runs 17 residues. The germline V gene encodes CDR1 ENHRY and CDR2 SYGVKD. The J segment lost 2 bases and the V segment lost 2 bases, leaving 8 bases of the junction unmatched.

The chain joins TRBV3-1 to TRBJ2-7; D ambiguous. The germline CDR1 and CDR2 sequences are LGHDT and YNNKEL (reference sequence). This CDR3 contains 14 residues. Trimming took off 2 bases at V and 1 base at J, with 9 bases between the two ends. The CDR3: CASSQREGSYEQYF. CDR3 coding DNA: TGTGCCAGCAGCCAACGCGAAGGTTCCTACGAGCAGTACTTC.